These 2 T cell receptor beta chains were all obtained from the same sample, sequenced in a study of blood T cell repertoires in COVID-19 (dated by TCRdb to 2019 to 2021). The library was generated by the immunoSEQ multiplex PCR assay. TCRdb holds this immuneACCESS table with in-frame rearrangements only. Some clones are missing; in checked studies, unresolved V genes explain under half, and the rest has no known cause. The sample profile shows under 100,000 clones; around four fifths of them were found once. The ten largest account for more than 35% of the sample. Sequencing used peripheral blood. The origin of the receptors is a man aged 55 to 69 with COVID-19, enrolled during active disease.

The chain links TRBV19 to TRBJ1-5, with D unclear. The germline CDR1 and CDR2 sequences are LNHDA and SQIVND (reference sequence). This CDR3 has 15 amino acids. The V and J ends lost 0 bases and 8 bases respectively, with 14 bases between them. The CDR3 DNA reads TGTGCCAGTAGTATAGAGCTCCGGGGTCCTGAGCCCCAGCATTTT. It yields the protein CASSIELRGPEPQHF. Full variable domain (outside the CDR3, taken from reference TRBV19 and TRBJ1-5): DGGITQSPKYLFRKEGQNVTLSCEQNLNHDAMYWYRQDPGQGLRLIYYSQIVNDFQKGDIAEGYSVSREKKESFPLTVTSAQKNPTAFYLCASSIELRGPEPQHFGDGTRLSIL.

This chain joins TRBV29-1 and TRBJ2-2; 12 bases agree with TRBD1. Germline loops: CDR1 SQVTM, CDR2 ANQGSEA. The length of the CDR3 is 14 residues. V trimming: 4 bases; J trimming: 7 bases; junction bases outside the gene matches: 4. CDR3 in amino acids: CSVVGQGAIGELFF. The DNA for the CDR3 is TGCAGCGTTGTGGGACAGGGGGCGATCGGGGAGCTGTTTTTT.